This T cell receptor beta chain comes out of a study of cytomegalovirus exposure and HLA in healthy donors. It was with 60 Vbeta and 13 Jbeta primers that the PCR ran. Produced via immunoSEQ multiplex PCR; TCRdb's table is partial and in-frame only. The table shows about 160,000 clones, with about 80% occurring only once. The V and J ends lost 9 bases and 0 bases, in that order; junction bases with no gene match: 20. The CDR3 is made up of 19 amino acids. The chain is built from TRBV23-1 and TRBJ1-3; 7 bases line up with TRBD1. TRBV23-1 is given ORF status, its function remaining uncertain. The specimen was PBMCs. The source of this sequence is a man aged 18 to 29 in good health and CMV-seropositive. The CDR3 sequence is CASWGYRPGQRYSGNTIYF. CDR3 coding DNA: TGCGCCAGTTGGGGGTACAGACCGGGACAGCGATACTCTGGAAACACCATATATTTT.